The sequence of this T cell receptor (beta chain) was determined in a study of T-cell memory formation after mild COVID-19. The study, taken as a whole, reports: Contracting CD4+ clones lay largely in CM and EM, with CD8+ ones residing in EMRA.

In TCRdb, the 5' RACE reads were re-called with MiXCR into one record per CDR3 protein. Here the sample spans around 210,000 distinct CDR3 sequences, over 9% being singletons. There are 13 residues in the CDR3. V lost 0 bases and J lost 8, with 11 bases in between. Germline CDR1 reads SGHRS; CDR2 reads YFSETQ. This clonotype was counted between two and nine times. Its specificity is unknown. The chain employs TRBV5-1 and TRBJ1-1; D may be TRBD1 (5 bases). The origin of this receptor is a man between 18 and 35 years old who had mild COVID-19 (a few samples of this study predate the infection). Cell type and time point are not known. The source material was PBMCs or a T cell subset sorted from them (not recorded which). CDR3: CASSLEGPREAFF. DNA of the CDR3: TGCGCCAGCAGCTTGGAGGGGCCTCGCGAAGCTTTCTTT.